These 9 T cell receptor beta chains came from one sample sequenced in a study of graft-versus-host responses after intestinal transplantation. TCRdb's table, derived via immunoSEQ multiplex PCR, lists solely in-frame clones and lacks some. The table includes more than 50,000 clones, around 91% detected once. The sequences come from PBMCs, collected about 120 days after intestinal transplantation. Source of these receptors: a human patient who received an intestinal transplant, so some T cells may come from the graft donor.

The chain recombines TRBV7-9 with TRBJ2-1; 9 bases fit TRBD2. V lost 4 bases and J lost 10; bases outside the gene matches: 14. Germline loops: CDR1 SEHNR, CDR2 FQNEAQ (reference sequence). The CDR3 loop spans 16 amino acids. The CDR3 sequence is CASSWGLAHIQREQFF. CDR3 sequence (DNA): TGTGCCAGCAGCTGGGGACTAGCCCACATACAACGGGAGCAGTTCTTC.

The rearrangement uses TRBV5-1 and TRBJ2-5, with 10 nucleotides matching TRBD1. The V gene end was trimmed by 1 base and the J gene end by 5 bases; junction bases not matched to a gene: 11. Per the germline V gene, CDR1 is SGHRS and CDR2 is YFSETQ. The CDR3 has 17 residues. CDR3 sequence reads: CASSLRPGTGVGETQYF. CDR3 nucleotide sequence: TGCGCCAGCAGCTTGAGACCAGGGACAGGGGTGGGGGAGACCCAGTACTTC.

The chain employs TRBV28 and TRBJ1-6; TRBD1 agrees at 7 bases. The trim removed 4 bases at V and 4 bases at J, leaving 7 bases unmatched. Germline V CDR1 and CDR2: MDHEN, SYDVKM. CDR3 length: 16 amino acids. CDR3 nucleotide sequence: TGTGCCAGCAGTTCCCCGGGACAGCTTTATAATTCACCCCTCCACTTT. Amino acids: CASSSPGQLYNSPLHF.

The gene calls are TRBV2 and TRBJ2-7; no clear D gene. This CDR3 comprises 15 residues. V was trimmed by 2 bases and J by 0 bases, leaving 11 bases between them. Germline V CDR1 and CDR2: SNHLY, FYNNEI. The CDR3: CASSESTPRSYEQYF. In nucleotides, the CDR3 is TGTGCCAGCAGTGAATCGACACCTCGCTCCTACGAGCAGTACTTC.

The chain couples TRBV12-5 to TRBJ1-1; maybe TRBD1 (5 bases). There are 12 residues in the CDR3. CDR1 LGHNT and CDR2 FRNRAP come from the germline V gene. Trimming cost V 7 bases and J 5 bases, with 11 bases left between them. CDR3 region: CASADSITEAFF. The CDR3 nucleotides are TGTGCTAGTGCCGACAGTATTACTGAAGCTTTCTTT.

This chain joins TRBV27 and TRBJ2-5, with D tentatively TRBD1 (5 bases). Gene TRBJ2-7 matches the end of the DNA better, so the J call may be wrong. The CDR3 is 12 residues long. Germline assignment: CDR1 MNHEY and CDR2 SMNVEV (reference sequence). The CDR3 coding sequence is TGTGCCAGCAGAAAACCAGGGTACGAGCAGTACTTC. Translated, it gives CASRKPGYEQYF.

The chain links TRBV5-1 to TRBJ2-5; TRBD2 is a possible D gene (6 bases). This CDR3 region has 16 residues. Trimming took off 4 bases at V and 0 bases at J, with 16 bases between the two ends. CDR1 is SGHRS, CDR2 YFSETQ, per germline. CDR3 DNA: TGCGCCAGCAGCGGGGTTAGCGGCAATAACCAAGAGACCCAGTACTTC. Translation: CASSGVSGNNQETQYF.

The chain uses TRBV11-1 and TRBJ2-7; D gene ambiguous. Germline CDR1 SGHAT, CDR2 FQDESV (reference sequence). CDR3 size: 14 residues. The V gene lost 3 bases and the J gene lost 0 bases, with 9 bases spanning the gap. CDR3 in DNA: TGTGCCAGCAGCTTGTGGCGCAGCTCCTACGAGCAGTACTTC. Translated: CASSLWRSSYEQYF.

The chain uses TRBV5-4 and TRBJ2-7; 9 bases are shared with TRBD2. The junction had 13 bases not matched to a gene; V was cut back by 5 bases and J by 7 bases. Germline V gives CDR1 SGHNT, CDR2 YYREEE (reference sequence). The CDR3 is 15 residues long. The CDR3 is CASSSTAGGPGEQYF. The CDR3 nucleotides read TGTGCCAGCAGTTCAACGGCGGGAGGGCCGGGGGAGCAGTACTTC.